Included here is one TCR beta chain sequence, with context. The clone's antigen remains unknown. The sample holds no much larger clone one base away, and base qualities are not on file. These data come from a study of T cells in Graves' hyperthyroidism and ophthalmopathy (dated by TCRdb to between 2018 and 2021). About the study as a whole: Peripheral blood was collected at initial diagnosis, before any treatment. To identify TCR V-J signatures that set the groups apart, the researchers used a discovery cohort of about a hundred patients, made up of about 44 with Graves' ophthalmopathy and some 56 with stable Graves' hyperthyroidism. Whether ophthalmopathy could be predicted prospectively was tested in an independent validation cohort made up of roughly 19 hyperthyroidism patients plus 17 patients who later progressed to ophthalmopathy. The roughly 91 discovery patients were randomly divided into training and test sets at a 7:3 ratio. In addition, the study compared T-cell repertoires in thyroid tissue and in blood from roughly 6 Graves' hyperthyroidism patients. After sampling, hyperthyroidism patients received methimazole starting at 30 mg daily, and ophthalmopathy patients received high-dose intravenous methylprednisolone. TCR Vbeta CDR3 sequencing of 135 peripheral blood samples (43 ophthalmopathy, 75 to 85 hyperthyroidism and roughly 17 progressor patients) is reported in the paper. Broad study findings and their caveats: No statistical method was used to fix the sample size in advance, and group allocation was not hidden from the investigators. In validation, progression to ophthalmopathy was predicted by the model with nearly 71% sensitivity and just over 72% specificity, a median of roughly 6.4 months before onset. Most expanded thyroid clonotypes (frequency above 0.001) were also detected in blood, suggesting blood repertoires may reflect thyroid immune responses. A 13 V-J signature model separated ophthalmopathy from stable hyperthyroidism, with just over 85% sensitivity and roughly 81% specificity in cross-validation and 80%/75% in testing.

TCR beta CDR3 regions were amplified from RNA transcripts. The first round of RT-PCR for the TCR CDR3 was performed with the HTBI primer set and the Qiagen OneStep RT-PCR kit. A second multiplex PCR round built the libraries, followed by size selection and purification. Sequencing of the libraries was done on an Illumina HiSeq2000 using paired-end 100 bp reads. The paper's processing steps were these. SOAPnuke was used to process the raw data, removing reads that contained adapters or uncalled bases, had a mean Phred below 15, or lacked an exact match to the constant primer or identifier. COPE v1.2.5 was used to merge the high-quality paired reads, and each unique nucleotide sequence was defined as a clonotype. Clonotypes were aligned to IMGT TRBV, TRBD and TRBJ reference segments using MiTCR v1.1. The analysis included only V-J combinations with a frequency above 0.0001, which together covered 99% to 99.2% of the repertoires. The TCS score was defined as F50 (clonal expansion) divided by E x V (chaos), with BLOSUM62-based TCRdist calculated between CDR3 peptides within each V-J. Welch's t-statistics and random forest reduced some 510 V-J features to fewer than 15, which were used in a naive Bayes classifier (R e1071). TCRdb reran the public reads through fastp at Q25 and MiXCR, keeping productive beta chains. Rows with one shared CDR3 protein collapse into an entry with the most common genes and DNA. For this entry, the V and J calls and clone size follow TCRdb and not the study's own pipeline. The sample profile shows about 560,000 distinct CDR3 sequences; over 15% of them were found once. About 18% of the sample is in the top ten clones.

Stable Graves' hyperthyroidism was defined as no progression to ophthalmopathy during 18 months of follow-up. The hyperthyroidism patients were between 18 and 65 years old and newly diagnosed, with a disease duration of less than 2 months. Any patient with an uncontrolled infection, another autoimmune disease, pregnancy or lactation was excluded. Diagnoses were based on clinical symptoms, serum thyroxine and TRAb, thyroid ultrasound and orbital computed tomography. PBMCs were separated from around 9.1 ml of fresh peripheral blood using Ficoll-Paque density gradient centrifugation. Total RNA was extracted with Trizol reagent, and quality was checked on an Agilent 2100 Bioanalyzer. The cysteine opens and the phenylalanine closes a CDR3 of 16 amino acids. The sequence is cut down to CDR3 DNA, 48 bases in frame from base 1. Trimming takes 5 bases from V and 7 bases from J, and the germline ends sit 23 bases apart. The germline V gene encodes CDR1 SGHAT and CDR2 FQNNGV.

The TCR originated in a young woman with Graves' hyperthyroidism. The chain employs TRBV11-2 and TRBJ1-1; TRBD1 is possibly the D segment (5 matching bases). The source material was blood. The sequence in DNA is TGTGCCAGCAGCCCCGGTTGGGTGGCACTCGGGGGTGAAGCTTTCTTT. It translates as CASSPGWVALGGEAFF.